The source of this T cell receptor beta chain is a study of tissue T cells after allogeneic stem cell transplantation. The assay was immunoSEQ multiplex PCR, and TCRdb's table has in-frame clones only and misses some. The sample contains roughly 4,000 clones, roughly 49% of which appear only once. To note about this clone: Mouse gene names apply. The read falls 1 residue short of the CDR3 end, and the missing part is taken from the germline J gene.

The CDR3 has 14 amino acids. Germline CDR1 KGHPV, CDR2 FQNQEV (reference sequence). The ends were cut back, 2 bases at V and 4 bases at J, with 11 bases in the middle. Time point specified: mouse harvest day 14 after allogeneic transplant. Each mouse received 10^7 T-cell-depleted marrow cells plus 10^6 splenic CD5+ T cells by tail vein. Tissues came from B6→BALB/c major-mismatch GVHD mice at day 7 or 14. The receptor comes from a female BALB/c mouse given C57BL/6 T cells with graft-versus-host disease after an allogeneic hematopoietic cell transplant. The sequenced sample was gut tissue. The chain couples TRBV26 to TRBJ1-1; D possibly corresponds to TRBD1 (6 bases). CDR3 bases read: TGTGCCAGCAGTCTGAACAGGGAGGGCACAGAAGTCTTC. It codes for CASSLNREGTEVF. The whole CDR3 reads CASSLNREGTEVFF.